The sequence of this TCR beta chain was determined in a study of cytomegalovirus exposure and HLA in healthy donors. PCR employed 60 Vbeta and 13 Jbeta primers. Profiled with immunoSEQ multiplex PCR; TCRdb holds only in-frame clones, not every one. Of hundreds of thousands of clones in the sample, around four fifths were seen once. J lost 4 bases, V lost 3 bases, and 4 bases had no gene match. This CDR3 is built from 14 residues. Per the germline V gene, CDR1 is LNHDA and CDR2 is SQIVND (reference sequence). The rearrangement links TRBV19 to TRBJ2-7; 9 nucleotides line up with TRBD1. The clonotype was recovered from a boy younger than 10 in good health and CMV-seronegative. Sequencing was done on a sample of PBMCs. This chain's CDR3 is CASSMAQGAYEQYF. The CDR3 nucleotides read TGTGCCAGTAGTATGGCACAGGGGGCTTACGAGCAGTACTTC.